This T cell receptor (beta chain) stems from a study of blood T cell repertoires in COVID-19. Data came from immunoSEQ multiplex PCR; TCRdb stores just in-frame clones and leaves some out. The table has 120,000 to 150,000 clones, 70% to 90% seen once. The V and J ends lost 3 bases and 4 bases, in that order; junction bases with no gene match: 2. Germline CDR1 is KGHSH and CDR2 is LQKENI. The CDR3 contains 13 residues. For this clone: This CDR3 is also generated by other DNA sequences in the sample.

The receptor was derived from a human donor with acute or convalescent COVID-19. The donor label of this sample is uncertain. J is TRBJ1-2 and V is TRBV18; 7 nucleotides match TRBD1. The sequencing input was peripheral blood. CDR3 DNA: TGTGCCAGCTCACCGCAGGGGGGCTATGGCTACACCTTC. This codes for CASSPQGGYGYTF.